The 27 T cell receptor beta chains listed next were all sequenced from one sample in a study of blood T cell repertoires in COVID-19. The data were produced by immunoSEQ multiplex PCR, yet TCRdb's version contains in-frame clones alone and is incomplete. The top ten clones hold approximately 12% of a sample with more than 35,000 clones, around nine tenths of them seen once. Sample: peripheral blood. The receptors originated from a man aged 60 to 69 with active COVID-19.

V gene TRBV6-2 or TRBV6-3 combines with J gene TRBJ1-5; 7 positions match TRBD1. The ends lost 6 bases at V and 3 bases at J; junction bases unmatched: 5. The CDR3 runs 14 residues. CDR1 and CDR2 from the germline V gene are MNHEY and SVGEGT. CDR3 nucleotides: TGTGCCAGCAGCCCCGGGACAGTCAATCAGCCCCAGCATTTT. Amino acid sequence: CASSPGTVNQPQHF.

A word on this clone: At one end, the junction sequence differs from germline, possibly due to a read error. The chain recombines TRBV11-2 with TRBJ1-4; TRBD1 aligns across 7 bases. Germline V gene data show CDR1 as SGHAT and CDR2 as FQNNGV. The CDR3 consists of 13 residues. CDR3 amino acids: CASSLDLTGSKIF. In DNA, the CDR3 is TGTGCCAGCAGCTTAGACCTGACAGGGAGTAAGATTTTT.

The genes are TRBV6-2 or TRBV6-3 and TRBJ1-1; 8 nucleotides agree with TRBD1. V dropped 0 bases and J dropped 9; count of bases not matched to a gene: 15. The germline V gene has CDR1 MNHEY and CDR2 SVGEGT. The CDR3 length is 17 residues. CDR3 sequence reads: CASSYSSPRTGITKAFF. The DNA for the CDR3 is TGTGCCAGCAGTTACTCTTCCCCGAGGACAGGGATTACAAAAGCTTTCTTT.

V gene TRBV7-9 combines with J gene TRBJ2-1; D gene ambiguous. The CDR3 is 11 amino acids. Per the germline V gene, CDR1 is SEHNR and CDR2 is FQNEAQ (reference sequence). V dropped 8 bases and J dropped 3 bases, with 5 bases sitting between them. The CDR3 coding sequence is TGTGCCAGCTGTAGCTACAATGAGCAGTTCTTC. Protein: CASCSYNEQFF. The whole variable domain, filled in from reference TRBV7-9 and TRBJ2-1, reads DTGVSQNPRHKITKRGQNVTFRCDPISEHNRLYWYRQTLGQGPEFLTYFQNEAQLEKSRLLSDRFSAERPKGSFSTLEIQRTEQGDSAMYLCASCSYNEQFFGPGTRLTVL.

This clone showed up just a few times. V gene TRBV7-2 combines with J gene TRBJ2-1; D unresolved. The CDR3 consists of 16 residues. The ends were cut back, 5 bases at V and 0 bases at J, with 14 bases in the middle. Per the germline V gene, CDR1 is SGHTA and CDR2 is FQGNSA. The CDR3 DNA sequence: TGTGCCAGCAGCCCCCAACCGTTGAGCTCCTACAATGAGCAGTTCTTC. Protein: CASSPQPLSSYNEQFF. Together with reference TRBV7-2 and TRBJ2-1, the CDR3 gives the full variable domain: GAGVSQSPSNKVTEKGKDVELRCDPISGHTALYWYRQSLGQGLEFLIYFQGNSAPDKSGLPSDRFSAERTGGSVSTLTIQRTQQEDSAVYLCASSPQPLSSYNEQFFGPGTRLTVL.

V gene TRBV27 combines with J gene TRBJ2-1; 9 nucleotides align to TRBD1. Germline CDR1 MNHEY, CDR2 SMNVEV (reference sequence). The CDR3 covers 15 residues. The junction had 11 bases not matched to a gene; V was cut back by 6 bases and J by 8 bases. The CDR3 region has the DNA TGTGCCAGCAGGAGGCCGGGACAGGGAACCCATGAGCAGTTCTTC. This gives the protein CASRRPGQGTHEQFF.

The chain carries TRBV2 and TRBJ2-5; D is unclear. CDR1 SNHLY and CDR2 FYNNEI come from the germline V gene. The length of the CDR3 is 15 residues. The V gene lost 4 bases and the J gene lost 1 base, with 13 bases spanning the gap. CDR3 nucleotides: TGTGCCAGCAGTGGCTTCGACACATCCCAAGAGACCCAGTACTTC. This translates into CASSGFDTSQETQYF. Filled out from reference TRBV2 and TRBJ2-5, the complete variable domain reads EPEVTQTPSHQVTQMGQEVILRCVPISNHLYFYWYRQILGQKVEFLVSFYNNEISEKSEIFDDQFSVERPDGSNFTLKIRSTKLEDSAMYFCASSGFDTSQETQYFGPGTRLLVL.

The chain couples TRBV4-1 to TRBJ2-4; D uncertain. Deletions cut 1 base from V and 0 bases from J, with 13 bases between. The CDR3 length is 17 residues. Germline V CDR1 and CDR2: MGHRA, YSYEKL. In DNA form, the CDR3 reads TGCGCCAGCAGCCAAGTAGCCCAGCCAGTAGCCAAAAACATTCAGTACTTC. It codes for CASSQVAQPVAKNIQYF.

The CDR3 loop reads CASGPGGTETQYF. CDR3 coding DNA: TGTGCCAGCGGGCCCGGGGGGACGGAGACCCAGTACTTC. This sequence joins TRBV21-1 and TRBJ2-5; the DNA was not compared with TRBD2, the D call given in the table. TRBV21-1 is flagged as a pseudogene. The CDR3 contains 13 residues.

This chain links TRBV12-3 or TRBV12-4 with TRBJ1-5; D gene uncertain. The CDR3 totals 11 residues. With 6 bases removed from V and 5 bases from J, the gap between germline ends came to 5 bases. CDR3 residues: CASSLDQPQHF. The CDR3 nucleotides read TGTGCCAGCAGCCTTGATCAGCCCCAGCATTTT.

The V and J genes are TRBV19 and TRBJ1-1, with no clear D. Between the trimmed V and J ends, which lost 6 bases and 3 bases, there was a span of 17 bases. Germline V CDR1 and CDR2: LNHDA, SQIVND (reference sequence). CDR3 length equals 15 residues. The CDR3 spells CASSPPLGSDTEAFF. The CDR3 DNA reads as TGTGCCAGTAGCCCTCCACTTGGAAGCGACACTGAAGCTTTCTTT. The variable domain in full, completed from reference TRBV19 and TRBJ1-1, reads DGGITQSPKYLFRKEGQNVTLSCEQNLNHDAMYWYRQDPGQGLRLIYYSQIVNDFQKGDIAEGYSVSREKKESFPLTVTSAQKNPTAFYLCASSPPLGSDTEAFFGQGTRLTVV.

V usage is TRBV19 and J usage is TRBJ1-5, with TRBD1 identical over 8 bases. Trimming at V came to 6 bases and at J to 4 bases, leaving 8 bases not matched to a gene. Germline lookup yields CDR1 LNHDA and CDR2 SQIVND (reference sequence). This CDR3 contains 15 residues. CDR3 region: CASSLTGGKNQPQHF. The CDR3 DNA sequence: TGTGCCAGTAGCCTTACAGGGGGGAAAAATCAGCCCCAGCATTTT.

The chain recombines TRBV12-3 or TRBV12-4 with TRBJ1-2, with D unclear. Between the trimmed V and J ends, which lost 8 bases and 8 bases, there was a span of 18 bases. The length of the CDR3 is 13 residues. This chain's CDR3 is CASSAGLTGGYTF. CDR3 DNA: TGTGCCAGCTCTGCTGGACTCACGGGGGGCTACACCTTC.

The rearrangement uses TRBV19 and TRBJ2-1; 8 positions match TRBD2. From germline, CDR1 is LNHDA and CDR2 SQIVND (reference sequence). This CDR3 spans 19 amino acids. The trim removed 3 bases at V and 6 bases at J, leaving 19 bases unmatched. CDR3 sequence reads: CASSIGGSGIFSGLNEQFF. The CDR3, as DNA: TGTGCCAGTAGTATTGGTGGTAGCGGGATATTTTCGGGGCTCAATGAGCAGTTCTTC.

The CDR3 spells CASSPSGGGETQYF. CDR3 sequence (DNA): TGCGCCAGCAGCCCGAGTGGAGGCGGGGAGACCCAGTACTTC. V and J are TRBV5-1 and TRBJ2-5; D possibly corresponds to TRBD2 (5 bases). Looked up from germline, CDR1 is SGHRS and CDR2 is YFSETQ. The V gene lost 4 bases and the J gene lost 5 bases, with 15 bases spanning the gap. The CDR3 has 14 amino acids.

The V gene is TRBV18, the J gene TRBJ2-1, with 9 bases that match TRBD2. CDR3 length: 14 residues. V dropped 0 bases and J dropped 7; count of bases not matched to a gene: 1. The germline CDR1 and CDR2 sequences are KGHSH and LQKENI. The CDR3 sequence is CASSPPSGRNEQFF. The DNA for the CDR3 is TGTGCCAGCTCACCACCTAGCGGGAGAAATGAGCAGTTCTTC.

The V call is TRBV5-4, the J call TRBJ2-2; weak D call: TRBD2 (5 bases). Trimming cost V 4 bases and J 5 bases, with 6 bases left between them. The CDR3 runs 12 residues. The V gene's germline CDR1 is SGHNT and CDR2 YYREEE (reference sequence). The DNA for the CDR3 is TGTGCCAGCAGCCGGACTACCGGGGAGCTGTTTTTT. Translation gives CASSRTTGELFF.

The chain couples TRBV12-3 or TRBV12-4 to TRBJ2-5; possible D gene TRBD1, 6 bases. The CDR3 runs to 12 residues. Trimming shortened V by 5 bases and J by 7 bases, and 11 bases separated the two germline ends. CDR3 residues: CASSLRGGTQYF. The DNA of the CDR3 is TGTGCCAGCAGTCTAAGAGGGGGGACCCAGTACTTC.

V gene TRBV6-5 combines with J gene TRBJ2-1; TRBD2 aligns across 8 bases. The CDR3 is made up of 14 amino acids. V shed 6 bases and J 7 bases; nucleotides not matched to a gene: 8. Germline V lookup: CDR1 MNHEY, CDR2 SVGAGI. As DNA, the CDR3 is TGTGCCAGCAGCAGAGGACTAGCTCGGAATGAGCAGTTCTTC. As protein: CASSRGLARNEQFF.

The chain combines TRBV6-2 or TRBV6-3 with TRBJ2-2; D gene unclear. The CDR3 sequence is 14 residues long. Germline V gives CDR1 MNHEY, CDR2 SVGEGT. Trimming shortened V by 5 bases and J by 3 bases, and 10 bases separated the two germline ends. DNA of the CDR3: TGTGCCAGCAGTAGAAGTGCAGACACCGGGGAGCTGTTTTTT. It specifies CASSRSADTGELFF.

A few counts support this clone. The CDR3: CASSMQGIEAFF. The CDR3 bases are TGCGCCAGCAGTATGCAGGGGATTGAAGCTTTCTTT. The V call is TRBV5-1, the J call TRBJ1-1, with D maybe TRBD1 (6 bases). CDR3 length: 12 residues. The V end lost 5 bases, the J end lost 7 bases, and 12 bases lay between the germline ends. The V gene's germline CDR1 is SGHRS and CDR2 YFSETQ.

The rearrangement uses TRBV5-1 and TRBJ2-7; 7 nucleotides agree with TRBD1. The CDR3 is 13 amino acids. Germline loops: CDR1 SGHRS, CDR2 YFSETQ. With 4 bases clipped from V and 4 bases from J, the junction kept 5 bases outside the gene matches. CDR3 residues: CASSLDREYEQYF. Written as DNA, the CDR3 is TGCGCCAGCAGCCTTGACAGGGAGTACGAGCAGTACTTC.

The chain employs TRBV11-2 and TRBJ2-1; unclear D gene. V was cut by 4 bases and J by 2 bases, with 12 bases left in between. The germline gives CDR1 SGHAT, CDR2 FQNNGV. The length of the CDR3 is 15 residues. The CDR3 sequence is CASSYSRSTYNEQFF. The DNA of the CDR3 is TGTGCCAGCAGCTACTCTAGATCCACCTACAATGAGCAGTTCTTC. Using reference TRBV11-2 and TRBJ2-1 for the parts outside the CDR3, the full variable domain is EAGVAQSPRYKIIEKRQSVAFWCNPISGHATLYWYQQILGQGPKLLIQFQNNGVVDDSQLPKDRFSAERLKGVDSTLKIQPAKLEDSAVYLCASSYSRSTYNEQFFGPGTRLTVL.

V gene TRBV4-1 combines with J gene TRBJ2-3; 14 bases agree with TRBD2. The CDR3 has 19 residues. J gave up 4 bases and V 0 bases, and 9 bases lay outside the gene matches. CDR1 and CDR2 from the germline V gene are MGHRA and YSYEKL. DNA of the CDR3: TGCGCCAGCAGCCAAGACCGGGGGACTAGCGGGAGTTTTCCAGATACGCAGTATTTT. Amino acid sequence: CASSQDRGTSGSFPDTQYF.

The chain uses TRBV1 and TRBJ2-2; the DNA was not used to check the table's D call, TRBD1. TRBV1 is designated a pseudogene. This CDR3 contains 15 residues. The CDR3 DNA sequence: TGCACCAGCAGCCCTGGGACACCGAACACCGGGGAGCTGTTTTTT. Its translation is CTSSPGTPNTGELFF.

The chain joins TRBV15 to TRBJ1-2; possibly TRBD1 for D (6 bases). This CDR3 contains 16 residues. The V and J ends lost 0 bases and 6 bases respectively, with 17 bases between them. CDR1 is LNHNV and CDR2 is YYDKDF in the germline V gene (reference sequence). The chain's CDR3 is CATSRDRVSRGNGYTF. For the CDR3, the DNA is TGTGCCACCAGCAGAGATCGGGTATCCAGGGGAAATGGCTACACCTTC.

The V and J genes are TRBV3-1 (or the pseudogene TRBV3-2) and TRBJ2-2; 9 bases map to TRBD2. With 6 bases clipped from V and 3 bases from J, the junction kept 11 bases outside the gene matches. The CDR3 extends over 17 amino acids. Germline-derived CDR1 and CDR2 are LGHDT and YNNKEL (reference sequence). The CDR3 reads CASRATSGQFHTGELFF. CDR3 DNA: TGTGCCAGCAGAGCAACTAGCGGGCAATTCCACACCGGGGAGCTGTTTTTT.